This T cell receptor beta chain was captured in a study of blood T cell repertoires in COVID-19. This clone has a single count. Authors' analysis steps: Amplifying reference gene primers gave estimates of nucleated cell counts. The table came from immunoSEQ multiplex PCR; TCRdb's copy has only in-frame clones and leaves some out. Clone size and V and J calls were adopted from that table, with D and trimming inferred from the DNA. The profile shows fewer than 250,000 clones, roughly 82% of them singletons. The CDR3 loop spans 16 amino acids. The source material was peripheral blood. The source of this sequence is a woman in her forties with acute or convalescent COVID-19. V gene TRBV21-1 combines with J gene TRBJ2-7; TRBD1 reflects the table's D call only, with no check against the DNA. TRBV21-1 is marked as a pseudogene. CDR3 nucleotide sequence: TGTGCCAGCAGCAGACACCGGGACAGGGACTTCTACGAGCAGTACTTC. It encodes CASSRHRDRDFYEQYF.